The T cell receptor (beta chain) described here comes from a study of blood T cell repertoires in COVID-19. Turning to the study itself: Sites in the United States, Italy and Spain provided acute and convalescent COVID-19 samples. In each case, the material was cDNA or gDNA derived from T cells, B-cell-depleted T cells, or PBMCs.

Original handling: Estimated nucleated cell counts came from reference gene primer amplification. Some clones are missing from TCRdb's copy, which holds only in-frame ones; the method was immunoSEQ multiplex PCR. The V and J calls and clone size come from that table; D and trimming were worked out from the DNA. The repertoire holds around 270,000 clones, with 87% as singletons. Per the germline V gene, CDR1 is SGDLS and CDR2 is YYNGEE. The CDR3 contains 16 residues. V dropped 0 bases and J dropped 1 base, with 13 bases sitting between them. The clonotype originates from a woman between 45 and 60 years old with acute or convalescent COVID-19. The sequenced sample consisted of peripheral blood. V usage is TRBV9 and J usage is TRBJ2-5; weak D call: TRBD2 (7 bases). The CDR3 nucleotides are TGTGCCAGCAGCGTAGAGGGGGGGGCTGCCCAAGAGACCCAGTACTTC. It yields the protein CASSVEGGAAQETQYF.